This entry concerns a single T cell receptor (beta chain). Its antigen specificity is not known. Since no conserved phenylalanine or tryptophan closes the CDR3, a read error is the likely cause. RNA was isolated from bulk, unsorted tissue, and RNA quality was assessed with a NanoDrop ND-1000 and an Agilent 2100. Normal lung samples were distant non-tumor tissue taken more than 3 cm from the tumor edge. Newly diagnosed lung cancer patients without prior chemotherapy who had been admitted for thoracic surgery in China between August and November 2014 were enrolled as donors. Patients with previous radiotherapy or chemotherapy, or with another concurrent cancer, were excluded from the study. Pieces of surgical tissue measuring roughly 1-2.2 cm3 were kept in RNAlater solution and stored at -80 degrees C until use. The entry originates in a study of tumor and adjacent non-tumor tissue in lung cancer listed by TCRdb under 2018. At the level of the whole study: The cohort included some 11 adenocarcinoma, a couple of squamous cell carcinoma and 1 small cell lung cancer patients. The study compared bulk TCRbeta repertoires between lung tumor tissue and matched distant non-tumor lung tissue from 15 or so lung cancer patients. A total of roughly 130 million productive TCRbeta reads were generated by sequencing, corresponding to an average of about 4.17 million reads per sample. For each patient, one tumor sample and one normal lung sample were taken, giving a few dozen paired specimens that underwent TCRbeta CDR3 sequencing. Ages among the 15 or so patients ranged from about 31 to 80 years, there were around ten men and 5 women, and disease was at TNM stage I to III.

The library relied on multiplex PCR. The sequencing machine was an Illumina HiSeq 2500. TCRbeta libraries were constructed through three rounds of nested PCR with primers (Table S4) according to protocols modified from ARM-PCR. Before sequencing, PCR products in the 200-500 bp range were cut out of the gel and cleaned up using the QIAquick gel extraction kit. In the original analysis: Reads were cleaned with Trimmomatic, merged with FLASH into complete CDR3 sequences, and assigned to V(D)J germline segments with MiTCR. Clonal diversity was computed as the inverse Simpson's index with VDJtools. Productive reads were defined as in-frame sequences without a premature stop codon. Using fastp trimming at Q25 and MiXCR clonotype assembly, TCRdb reanalyzed the public sequencing data and kept in-frame beta chains. Duplicate CDR3 protein sequences are folded into a single record with the most common DNA and genes. TCRdb's processing, not the authors', yielded these V and J calls. The sample table holds 80,000 or so distinct CDR3 sequences, of which roughly 80% were seen once. 50% to 65% of the sample is in the top ten clones.

Beyond this particular receptor, the publication reports: TCR diversity was significantly higher in younger patients, and higher tumor TCR diversity was associated with shorter overall and disease-free survival. Because peripheral blood was not sequenced, blood TCRbeta repertoires in the lung cancer patients of the study were not examined. Significantly higher TCR diversity (inverse Simpson) was observed in tumor tissue than in normal lung tissue (approximately 430 vs 150, P = 0.0075, Mann-Whitney U test). Neither the sequencing platform nor unique molecular identifiers are mentioned in the methods. The cohort had only 15 patients, and the authors noted that larger samples and more detailed clinical data are needed. A significantly larger cumulative share of the repertoire was made up by the top 100 clones in normal lung than in tumor tissue.

The CDR3 is 12 residues long, counting both termini. Of the read, only the CDR3 DNA is kept; its 36 bases are in frame from base 1. This TCR came from a man aged 55 to 70 with non-small cell lung cancer. The chain is assembled from TRBV12-3 or TRBV12-4 and TRBJ1-5; matching of 5 bases hints at TRBD1 as the D gene. Material: distant non-tumor lung tissue. CDR3 region: CASSFGGQSQHL. The nucleotide sequence is TGTGCCAGCAGTTTCGGGGGTCAGTCCCAGCATCTT.